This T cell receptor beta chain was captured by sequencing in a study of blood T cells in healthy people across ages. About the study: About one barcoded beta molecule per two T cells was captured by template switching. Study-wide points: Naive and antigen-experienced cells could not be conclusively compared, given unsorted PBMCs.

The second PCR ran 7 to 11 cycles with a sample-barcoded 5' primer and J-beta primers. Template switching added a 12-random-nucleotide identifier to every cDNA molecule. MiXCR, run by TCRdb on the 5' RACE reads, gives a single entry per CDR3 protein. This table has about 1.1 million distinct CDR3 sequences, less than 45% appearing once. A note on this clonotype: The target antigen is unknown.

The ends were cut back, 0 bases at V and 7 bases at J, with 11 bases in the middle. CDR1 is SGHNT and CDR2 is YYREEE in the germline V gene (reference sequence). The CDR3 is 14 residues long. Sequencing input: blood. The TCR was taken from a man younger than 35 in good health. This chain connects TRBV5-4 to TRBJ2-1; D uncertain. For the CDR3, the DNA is TGTGCCAGCAGCTTGGAGGCAGTGAAAAATGAGCAGTTCTTC. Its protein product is CASSLEAVKNEQFF.